The present TCR beta chain was sequenced within a study of response to subunit inactivated influenza vaccine. A word on this clonotype: As yet, its antigen is unknown.

Germline V gene lookup returns CDR1 MRHNA and CDR2 SNTAGT. The CDR3 runs 14 residues. J gave up 9 bases and V 5 bases, and 6 bases lay outside the gene matches. Study-level findings and limits: It was suggested by the authors that few new T cells are recruited by each seasonal influenza vaccination.

One entry per CDR3 protein, called by TCRdb with MiXCR from the RT-PCR reads. Of approximately 500,000 distinct CDR3 sequences in the sample, approximately 20% were seen once. The sample also formed part of further work on T cells expressing NK-cell markers. That paper states: UMIs accompanied the 5'RACE template switching by which TCR beta cDNA was made. In roughly 6 donors, dominant CD3+CD56+NKG2C+ clones formed about 1.0-7.5% of CD8+ cells. Leadership of the CD3+CD56-NKG2C+ fraction also belonged to these clonotypes in several donors.

The clonotype comes from a man in his forties or fifties who received an inactivated influenza vaccine. This chain uses TRBV6-4 with TRBJ2-1; 11 bases line up with TRBD2. Specimen: CD4+ T cells sorted from PBMCs, collected 11 to 12 days after vaccination. The CDR3: CASSFSGGATEQFF. For the CDR3, the DNA is TGTGCCAGCAGTTTTAGCGGGGGGGCCACTGAGCAGTTCTTC.